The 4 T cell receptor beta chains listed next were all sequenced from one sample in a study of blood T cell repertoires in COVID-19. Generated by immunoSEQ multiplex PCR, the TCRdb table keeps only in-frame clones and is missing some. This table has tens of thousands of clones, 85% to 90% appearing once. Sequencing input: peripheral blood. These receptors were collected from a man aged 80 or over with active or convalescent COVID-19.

DNA of the CDR3: TGCGCCAGCAGCGCTGGACAGGGATCAGATACGCAGTATTTT. Translation gives CASSAGQGSDTQYF. This chain joins TRBV5-1 and TRBJ2-3; TRBD1 matches at 8 bases. Losses at the gene ends were 4 bases for V and 4 bases for J; bases not matched to a gene: 5. The germline gives CDR1 SGHRS, CDR2 YFSETQ. The CDR3 loop spans 14 amino acids.

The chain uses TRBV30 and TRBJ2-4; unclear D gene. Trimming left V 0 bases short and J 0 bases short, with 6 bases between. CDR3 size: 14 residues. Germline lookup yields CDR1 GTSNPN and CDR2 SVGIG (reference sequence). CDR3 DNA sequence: TGTGCCTGGAGTGTATCGGGAGCCAAAAACATTCAGTACTTC. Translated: CAWSVSGAKNIQYF. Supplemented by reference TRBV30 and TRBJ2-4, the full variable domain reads SQTIHQWPATLVQPVGSPLSLECTVEGTSNPNLYWYRQAAGRGLQLLFYSVGIGQISSEVPQNLSASRPQDRQFILSSKKLLLSDSGFYLCAWSVSGAKNIQYFGAGTRLSVL.

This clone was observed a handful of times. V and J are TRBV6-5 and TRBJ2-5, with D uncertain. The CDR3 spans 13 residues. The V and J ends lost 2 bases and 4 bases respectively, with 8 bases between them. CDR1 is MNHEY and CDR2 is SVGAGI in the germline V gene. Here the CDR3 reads CASSYPGRETQYF. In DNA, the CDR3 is TGTGCCAGCAGTTACCCGGGTCGAGAGACCCAGTACTTC.

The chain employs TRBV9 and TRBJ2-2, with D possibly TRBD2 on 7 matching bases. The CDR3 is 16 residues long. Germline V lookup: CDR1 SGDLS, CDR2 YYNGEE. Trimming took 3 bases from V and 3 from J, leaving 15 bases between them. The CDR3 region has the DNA TGTGCCAGCAGCGCCAGGGGCGCGGGGGACACCGGGGAGCTGTTTTTT. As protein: CASSARGAGDTGELFF.